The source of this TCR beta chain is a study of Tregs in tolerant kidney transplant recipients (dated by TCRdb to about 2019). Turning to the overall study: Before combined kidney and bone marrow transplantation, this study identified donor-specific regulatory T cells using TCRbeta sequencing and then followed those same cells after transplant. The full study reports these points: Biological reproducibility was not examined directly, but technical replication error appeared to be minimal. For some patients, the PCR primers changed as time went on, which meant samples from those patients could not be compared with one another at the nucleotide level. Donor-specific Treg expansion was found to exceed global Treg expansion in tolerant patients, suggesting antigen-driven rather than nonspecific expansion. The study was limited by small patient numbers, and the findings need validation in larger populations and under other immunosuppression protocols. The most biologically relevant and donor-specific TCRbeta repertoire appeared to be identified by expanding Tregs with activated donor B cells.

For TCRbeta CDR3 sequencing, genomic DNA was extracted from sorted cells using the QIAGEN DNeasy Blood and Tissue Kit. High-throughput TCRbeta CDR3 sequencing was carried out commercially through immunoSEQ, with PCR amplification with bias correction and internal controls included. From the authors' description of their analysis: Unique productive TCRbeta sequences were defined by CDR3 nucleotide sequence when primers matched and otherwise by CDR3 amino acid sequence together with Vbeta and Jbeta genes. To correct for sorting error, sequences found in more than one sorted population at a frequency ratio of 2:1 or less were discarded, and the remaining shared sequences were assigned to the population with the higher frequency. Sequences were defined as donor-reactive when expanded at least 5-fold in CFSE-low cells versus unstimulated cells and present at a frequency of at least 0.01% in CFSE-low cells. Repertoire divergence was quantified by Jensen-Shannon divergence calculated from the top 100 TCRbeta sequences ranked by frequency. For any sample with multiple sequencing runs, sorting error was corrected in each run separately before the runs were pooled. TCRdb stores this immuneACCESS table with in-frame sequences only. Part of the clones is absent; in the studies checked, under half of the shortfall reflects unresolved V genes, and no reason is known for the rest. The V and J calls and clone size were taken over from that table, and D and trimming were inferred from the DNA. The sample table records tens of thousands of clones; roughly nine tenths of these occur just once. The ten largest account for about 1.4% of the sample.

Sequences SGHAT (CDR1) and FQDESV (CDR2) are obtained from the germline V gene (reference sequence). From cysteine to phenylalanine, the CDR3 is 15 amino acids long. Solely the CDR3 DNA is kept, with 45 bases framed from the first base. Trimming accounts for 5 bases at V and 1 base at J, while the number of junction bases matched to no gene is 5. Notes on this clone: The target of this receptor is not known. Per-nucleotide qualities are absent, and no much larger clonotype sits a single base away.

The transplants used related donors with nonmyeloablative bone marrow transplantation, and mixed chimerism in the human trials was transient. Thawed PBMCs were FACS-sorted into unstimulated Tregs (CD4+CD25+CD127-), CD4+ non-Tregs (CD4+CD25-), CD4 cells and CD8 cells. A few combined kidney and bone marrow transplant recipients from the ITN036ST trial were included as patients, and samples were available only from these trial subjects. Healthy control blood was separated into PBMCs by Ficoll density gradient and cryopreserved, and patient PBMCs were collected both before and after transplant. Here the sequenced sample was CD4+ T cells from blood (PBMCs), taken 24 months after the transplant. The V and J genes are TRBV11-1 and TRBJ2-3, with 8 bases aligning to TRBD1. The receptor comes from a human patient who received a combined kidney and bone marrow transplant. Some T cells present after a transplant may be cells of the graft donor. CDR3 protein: CASSAQTGGTDTQYF. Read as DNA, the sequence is TGTGCCAGCAGCGCTCAGACAGGGGGCACAGATACGCAGTATTTT.